This T cell receptor beta chain originates from a study of cytomegalovirus exposure and HLA in healthy donors (dated by TCRdb to the late 2010s). For the wider study: The 500 to 800 repertoires of the first cohort and the 95 to 150 validation repertoires were produced on the same platform, according to a later analysis. The aim of the study was to test whether cataloging public T cell receptors could identify signatures of past pathogen exposure. A separate validation cohort of over 95 different subjects was used in addition to the roughly 640-subject first cohort. To predict cytomegalovirus infection status, the study combined high-throughput TCR immunosequencing, statistical association of individual TCRs with disease status, and machine learning. The investigation overall reported the following: The validation cohort had no HLA typing available for a later analysis, so co-occurrence within that cohort was assessed over all 130 or so repertoires. Most TCR sequences were observed very rarely across donors, whereas some public TCRs were present in many individuals. Of the cluster scores, 94% were above 0 in a later analysis, which found that TCRs clustered in the first cohort also tended to co-occur in the approximately 120 validation repertoires. In both the original and validation cohorts, the classifier was reported to diagnose cytomegalovirus status with high specificity and sensitivity. The authors suggested that the approach could potentially be generalized to other disease states and immunological phenotypes. Three of the identified cytomegalovirus-associated TCR beta chains were confirmed in vitro to be specific for cytomegalovirus antigens. A total of 150 or so TCR beta chains were listed by the study as associated with cytomegalovirus.

On this clone: It has no known antigen specificity. One base away there is no much larger clone; base qualities are not given.

The donors were included in the validation cohort of roughly 130 subjects, a group kept apart from the approximately 650-subject first cohort. The library was obtained by the immunoSEQ multiplex PCR assay. The original pipeline was this. A statistical classification framework was developed to diagnose cytomegalovirus status using the catalog of TCR beta chain sequences. TCRdb limited this immuneACCESS table to in-frame rearrangements with V and J called. A share of clones is missing; checked studies link under half to unresolved V genes, and the rest is unexplained. V and J calls and clone size are as listed in that table; D and trimming were resolved from the DNA. The sample includes around 190,000 clones, with around 86% observed a single time. Jointly, the top ten make up roughly 1.5% of the sample. The germline V gene sets CDR1 to MNHNS and CDR2 to SASEGT. The V end gives up 4 bases and the J end 3 bases, leaving 5 bases in the junction not matched to a gene. CDR3 length: 14 amino acids, cysteine to phenylalanine. CDR3 DNA is the only sequence kept; it has 42 bases, read in frame from the first base.

The sequence came from a woman aged 18-29 years in good health and CMV-seronegative. The sample consisted of PBMCs. The chain joins TRBV6-1 to TRBJ1-2, and 7 junction bases match TRBD1. The encoded CDR3 is CASSVTGTDYGYTF. Read as DNA, the sequence is TGTGCCAGCAGTGTGACAGGGACAGACTATGGCTACACCTTC.